Following are 10 T cell receptor beta chains from one sample sequenced in a study of cytomegalovirus exposure and HLA in healthy donors. The PCR was carried out with 60 Vbeta primers and 13 Jbeta primers. The table came from immunoSEQ multiplex PCR; TCRdb's copy has only in-frame clones and leaves some out. The listing contains 150,000 to 200,000 clones. Material for sequencing was PBMCs. The receptors come from a woman younger than 30 in good health and CMV-seropositive.

The V call is TRBV9, the J call TRBJ2-1; 11 nucleotides align to TRBD2. This CDR3 region has 17 residues. Losses at the gene ends were 0 bases for V and 7 bases for J; bases not matched to a gene: 9. Germline V gene lookup returns CDR1 SGDLS and CDR2 YYNGEE. CDR3 coding DNA: TGTGCCAGCAGCGTAGACCCTCTAGCGGGGGGTGGGAATGAGCAGTTCTTC. Amino acid sequence: CASSVDPLAGGGNEQFF. The full variable domain, in which reference TRBV9 and TRBJ2-1 provide the parts outside the CDR3, is DSGVTQTPKHLITATGQRVTLRCSPRSGDLSVYWYQQSLDQGLQFLIQYYNGEERAKGNILERFSAQQFPDLHSELNLSSLELGDSALYFCASSVDPLAGGGNEQFFGPGTRLTVL.

This chain joins TRBV4-3 and TRBJ2-2; 8 bases map to TRBD2. The V and J ends lost 0 bases and 5 bases, in that order; junction bases with no gene match: 11. CDR1 and CDR2 (germline): LGHNA, YSLEER. The CDR3 runs 18 residues. CDR3 sequence (DNA): TGCGCCAGCAGCCAAGATCTCCTCGGGGGGGAGGATACCGGGGAGCTGTTTTTT. It yields the protein CASSQDLLGGEDTGELFF.

The rearrangement joins TRBV7-9 to TRBJ1-2, with D unresolved. In germline, CDR1 is SEHNR, CDR2 FQNEAQ (reference sequence). The V end lost 5 bases, the J end lost 1 base, and 14 bases lay between the germline ends. There are 15 residues in the CDR3. The CDR3 loop reads CASSDGAGINYGYTF. The CDR3 nucleotides read TGTGCCAGCAGCGACGGCGCGGGGATTAACTATGGCTACACCTTC. The whole variable domain, remainder taken from reference TRBV7-9 and TRBJ1-2, is DTGVSQNPRHKITKRGQNVTFRCDPISEHNRLYWYRQTLGQGPEFLTYFQNEAQLEKSRLLSDRFSAERPKGSFSTLEIQRTEQGDSAMYLCASSDGAGINYGYTFGSGTRLTVV.

This chain links TRBV6-5 with TRBJ1-4; D may be TRBD1 (6 bases). V lost 2 bases and J lost 8, with 18 bases in between. The CDR3 sequence is 16 residues long. CDR1 MNHEY and CDR2 SVGAGI come from the germline V gene. CDR3 residues: CASSYGGAHMTEKLFF. DNA for the CDR3: TGTGCCAGCAGTTACGGGGGGGCGCATATGACAGAAAAACTGTTTTTT.

The chain links TRBV2 to TRBJ1-1; TRBD1 agrees at 10 bases. This CDR3 comprises 18 residues. The germline gives CDR1 SNHLY, CDR2 FYNNEI. Germline trimming cut 6 bases from V and 0 bases from J; bases unmatched to any gene: 13. CDR3 bases: TGTGCCAGCAGGGCGGGACAGGGGATCGCCCGAATGAACACTGAAGCTTTCTTT. As protein: CASRAGQGIARMNTEAFF.

This chain links TRBV16 with TRBJ1-5; D gene ambiguous. V gave up 1 base and J gave up 4 bases, with 11 bases separating them. This CDR3 is 15 amino acids long. Per the germline V gene, CDR1 is KGHSY and CDR2 is FQNENV. The CDR3 region is CASSQLRGNNQPQHF. CDR3 in DNA: TGTGCCAGCAGCCAATTGCGGGGAAATAATCAGCCCCAGCATTTT.

The rearrangement uses TRBV10-1 and TRBJ2-5; D not resolved. The J call may be incorrect, as the DNA end agrees better with TRBJ2-7. Germline-derived CDR1 and CDR2 are WNHNN and SYGVQD (reference sequence). The CDR3 loop spans 13 amino acids. The CDR3 sequence is CASSEHGTYEQYF. The CDR3 nucleotides read TGCGCCAGCAGTGAGCACGGTACCTACGAGCAGTACTTC.

The chain employs TRBV4-2 and TRBJ2-4; 14 nucleotides align to TRBD2. The CDR3 is made up of 15 amino acids. V gave up 4 bases and J gave up 7 bases; unmatched junction bases: 3. Germline CDR1 reads LGHNA; CDR2 reads YNFKEQ. The DNA for the CDR3 is TGTGCCAGCAGCCCCCGACTAGCGGGGGGGAACATTCAGTACTTC. Protein sequence: CASSPRLAGGNIQYF.

The genes are TRBV9 and TRBJ2-5; 8 bases line up with TRBD2. Germline assignment: CDR1 SGDLS and CDR2 YYNGEE. The CDR3 loop spans 13 amino acids. V dropped 4 bases and J dropped 5; count of bases not matched to a gene: 4. The DNA of the CDR3 is TGTGCCAGCAGCCCCGGGACTAGGGAGACCCAGTACTTC. Translation: CASSPGTRETQYF.

This chain links TRBV19 with TRBJ2-3, with TRBD2 as a possible D gene (6 bases). CDR1 LNHDA and CDR2 SQIVND come from the germline V gene (reference sequence). There are 15 residues in the CDR3. V gave up 8 bases and J gave up 5 bases, with 20 bases separating them. Here the CDR3 reads CASSPGLVSGDTQYF. The DNA of the CDR3 is TGTGCCAGTTCCCCGGGACTCGTCAGCGGAGATACGCAGTATTTT.